The present T cell receptor beta chain was sequenced within a study of T cells in Graves' hyperthyroidism and ophthalmopathy. Study information: It was at initial diagnosis, before any treatment, that peripheral blood was collected. Study findings and constraints: Ophthalmopathy and stable hyperthyroidism were separated by a 13 V-J model. Model predictions of ophthalmopathy came a median roughly 6.4 months before onset.

Researchers took RNA transcripts and amplified the TCR beta CDR3 regions from them. TCR CDR3 underwent first-round RT-PCR with the HTBI primer set. TCRdb re-called the multiplex PCR reads with MiXCR, one entry per CDR3 protein. The table has 600,000 to 750,000 distinct CDR3 sequences, 17% seen once. CDR3 length: 14 amino acids. Germline-derived CDR1 and CDR2 are SGHAT and FQNNGV. Trimming at V came to 3 bases and at J to 6 bases, leaving 1 base not matched to a gene. This clonotype was recorded many times. What it recognizes is unknown. This receptor was identified in a man in his fifties with Graves' hyperthyroidism. V and J are TRBV11-2 and TRBJ2-1, with 11 bases fitting TRBD2. Material: blood. CDR3 amino acids: CASSLTSGANEQFF. In DNA form, the CDR3 reads TGTGCCAGCAGCTTGACTAGCGGGGCCAATGAGCAGTTCTTC.